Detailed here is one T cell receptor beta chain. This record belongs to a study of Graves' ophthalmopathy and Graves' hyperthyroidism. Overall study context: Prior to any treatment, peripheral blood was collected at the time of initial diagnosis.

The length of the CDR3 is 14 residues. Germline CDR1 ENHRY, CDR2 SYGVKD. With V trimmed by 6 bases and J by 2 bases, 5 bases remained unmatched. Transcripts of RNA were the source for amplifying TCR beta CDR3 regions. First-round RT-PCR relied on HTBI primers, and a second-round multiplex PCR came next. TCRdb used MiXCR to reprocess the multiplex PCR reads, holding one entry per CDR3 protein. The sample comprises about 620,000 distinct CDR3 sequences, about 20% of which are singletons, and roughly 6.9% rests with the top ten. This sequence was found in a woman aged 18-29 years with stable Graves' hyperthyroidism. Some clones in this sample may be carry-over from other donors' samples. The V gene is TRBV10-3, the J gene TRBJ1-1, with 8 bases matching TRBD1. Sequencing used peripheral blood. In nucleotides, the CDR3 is TGTGCCATCAGCGATGGACAGGGAAACACTGAAGCTTTCTTT. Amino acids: CAISDGQGNTEAFF.